What follows are 24 T cell receptor beta chains derived from one specimen sequenced in a study of shared T cell receptors in the human thymus. The protocol was immunoSEQ multiplex PCR, while the TCRdb copy is restricted to in-frame clones and leaves out a portion. The sample records more than 300,000 clones, 95% being singletons. The sequenced sample consisted of thymocytes. Receptor source: a human donor.

The chain joins TRBV9 to TRBJ2-3, with no clear D. In germline, CDR1 is SGDLS, CDR2 YYNGEE. The CDR3 extends over 13 amino acids. Trimming removed 4 bases at V and 0 bases at J, with 6 bases between. The DNA of the CDR3 is TGTGCCAGCAGCTTAGCTAGCACAGATACGCAGTATTTT. Its translation is CASSLASTDTQYF. Combining the CDR3 with reference TRBV9 and TRBJ2-3 gives the whole variable domain DSGVTQTPKHLITATGQRVTLRCSPRSGDLSVYWYQQSLDQGLQFLIQYYNGEERAKGNILERFSAQQFPDLHSELNLSSLELGDSALYFCASSLASTDTQYFGPGTRLTVL.

V and J are TRBV5-1 and TRBJ2-1, with D uncertain. The germline V gene encodes CDR1 SGHRS and CDR2 YFSETQ. The CDR3 covers 13 residues. V lost 3 bases, J lost 5 bases, and 9 bases lay in between. The CDR3 DNA is TGCGCCAGCAGCTGGCGTGGGGACAATGAGCAGTTCTTC. Protein: CASSWRGDNEQFF.

The chain is built from TRBV10-2 and TRBJ1-1; maybe TRBD1 (6 bases). Trimming took off 8 bases at V and 5 bases at J, with 12 bases between the two ends. This CDR3 is 12 amino acids long. Germline assignment: CDR1 WSHSY and CDR2 SAAADI. The CDR3 DNA sequence: TGCGCCAGCTCTGACAGGTCGACTGAAGCTTTCTTT. Protein product: CASSDRSTEAFF.

This chain links TRBV4-1 with TRBJ2-6; 7 bases line up with TRBD1. The CDR3 covers 19 residues. V gave up 0 bases and J gave up 0 bases; unmatched junction bases: 8. Germline CDR1 reads MGHRA; CDR2 reads YSYEKL. DNA of the CDR3: TGCGCCAGCAGCCAAGACACCAGGGGGAGAAGCTCTGGGGCCAACGTCCTGACTTTC. Its translation is CASSQDTRGRSSGANVLTF.

The V and J genes are TRBV4-3 and TRBJ1-5; unclear D gene. The CDR3 extends over 13 amino acids. Per the germline V gene, CDR1 is LGHNA and CDR2 is YSLEER. V lost 0 bases and J 7 bases, leaving 7 bases between the germline ends. This chain's CDR3 is CASSQDRRQPQHF. In DNA, the CDR3 is TGCGCCAGCAGCCAAGATCGAAGACAGCCCCAGCATTTT.

This rearrangement joins TRBV5-5 to TRBJ2-7, with D tentatively TRBD2 (6 bases). The CDR3 has 15 amino acids. Germline V gene sequence: CDR1 SGHKS, CDR2 YYEKEE (reference sequence). V was clipped by 6 bases and J by 3 bases, with 19 bases between them. CDR3 in amino acids: CASTSTRRIDYEQYF. The CDR3 DNA follows: TGTGCCAGCACCTCGACTAGAAGAATAGACTACGAGCAGTACTTC.

This chain links TRBV19 with TRBJ1-1; no firm D call. The V and J ends lost 8 bases and 0 bases respectively, with 16 bases between them. The CDR3 length is 15 residues. Germline CDR1 LNHDA, CDR2 SQIVND (reference sequence). The CDR3 nucleotides read TGTGCCAGTGGATTAAGTGTAGGTTTGAACACTGAAGCTTTCTTT. Encoded protein: CASGLSVGLNTEAFF.

The V and J genes are TRBV4-1 and TRBJ2-7; 7 nucleotides agree with TRBD2. The V segment lost 3 bases and the J segment 7 bases; nucleotides outside the gene matches: 12. CDR1 is MGHRA and CDR2 is YSYEKL in the germline V gene. The CDR3 consists of 15 residues. The CDR3, as DNA: TGCGCCAGCAGCCAGATAGGACTAGTTCCCAAGGAGCAGTACTTC. This gives the protein CASSQIGLVPKEQYF.

The rearrangement links TRBV2 to TRBJ2-1, with 12 positions matching TRBD2. This CDR3 is 16 amino acids long. Germline trimming cut 8 bases from V and 8 bases from J; bases unmatched to any gene: 13. Germline loops: CDR1 SNHLY, CDR2 FYNNEI. The CDR3 nucleotides read TGTGCCAGCCCCCCTCGGACTAGCGGGAAGTCTGATGAGCAGTTCTTC. This encodes CASPPRTSGKSDEQFF.

CDR3 protein: CSAKSSYEQYF. The CDR3, as DNA: TGCAGTGCTAAGAGCTCCTACGAGCAGTACTTC. The gene calls are TRBV20-1 and TRBJ2-7; no clear D. The CDR3 is made up of 11 amino acids. Between the trimmed V and J ends, which lost 4 bases and 0 bases, there was a span of 4 bases. Germline lookup yields CDR1 DFQATT and CDR2 SNEGSKA (reference sequence).

The genes are TRBV4-2 and TRBJ1-5; D is possibly TRBD1 (6 bases). This CDR3 is built from 17 residues. The germline V gene has CDR1 LGHNA and CDR2 YNFKEQ. V was shortened by 2 bases and J by 0 bases, with 14 bases between the two germline ends. CDR3 in DNA: TGTGCCAGCAGCCAAAGTGAGACAGGAGTTAGCAATCAGCCCCAGCATTTT. Amino acids: CASSQSETGVSNQPQHF.

The chain carries TRBV11-2 and TRBJ1-1; 7 bases are a match to TRBD1. The V gene's germline CDR1 is SGHAT and CDR2 FQNNGV. Germline trimming cut 0 bases from V and 2 bases from J; bases unmatched to any gene: 12. The CDR3 loop spans 18 amino acids. CDR3 DNA sequence: TGTGCCAGCAGCTTAGACTATGGAGGGGGCGAAGGAAACACTGAAGCTTTCTTT. Protein: CASSLDYGGGEGNTEAFF.

The chain employs TRBV7-8 and TRBJ2-1, with 8 nucleotides matching TRBD1. Per the germline V gene, CDR1 is SGHVS and CDR2 is FQNEAQ. Germline trimming cut 5 bases from V and 7 bases from J; bases unmatched to any gene: 10. The CDR3 consists of 15 residues. The CDR3 DNA sequence: TGTGCCAGCAGCCGCGGACAGGGAAAGGGGAATGAGCAGTTCTTC. Residues: CASSRGQGKGNEQFF.

The chain is built from TRBV2 and TRBJ2-7; 16 bases align to TRBD2. V gave up 6 bases and J gave up 2 bases; unmatched junction bases: 4. CDR1 SNHLY and CDR2 FYNNEI come from the germline V gene. The CDR3 covers 16 residues. The CDR3 sequence is CASRGLAGGVPYEQYF. DNA of the CDR3: TGTGCCAGCAGGGGACTAGCGGGAGGGGTCCCCTACGAGCAGTACTTC. The complete variable domain, with remaining parts taken from reference TRBV2 and TRBJ2-7, reads EPEVTQTPSHQVTQMGQEVILRCVPISNHLYFYWYRQILGQKVEFLVSFYNNEISEKSEIFDDQFSVERPDGSNFTLKIRSTKLEDSAMYFCASRGLAGGVPYEQYFGPGTRLTVT.

This clone has just one count. This rearrangement joins TRBV27 to TRBJ2-5, with a tentative D call TRBD2 (6 bases). V gave up 6 bases and J gave up 2 bases, with 13 bases separating them. Germline CDR1 MNHEY, CDR2 SMNVEV (reference sequence). The CDR3 covers 14 residues. In DNA, the CDR3 is TGTGCCAGCAGCCCTAAGGGAGGACAAGAGACCCAGTACTTC. Protein: CASSPKGGQETQYF.

V gene TRBV25-1 combines with J gene TRBJ2-4, with 9 bases aligning to TRBD1. V lost 3 bases to trimming and J lost 5 bases; unmatched junction nucleotides: 2. CDR1 is MGHDK and CDR2 is SYGVNS in the germline V gene. This CDR3 is built from 14 residues. Written as DNA, the CDR3 is TGTGCCAGCAGTGACCGGGACAGGGAAAACATTCAGTACTTC. Translated: CASSDRDRENIQYF.

The V gene is TRBV27, the J gene TRBJ2-2, with 9 bases fitting TRBD2. The CDR3 consists of 14 residues. V gave up 4 bases and J gave up 6 bases; unmatched junction bases: 3. Germline-derived CDR1 and CDR2 are MNHEY and SMNVEV (reference sequence). The CDR3 DNA reads as TGTGCCAGCAGTTCCCTAGCGGGATCCGGGGAGCTGTTTTTT. Its translation is CASSSLAGSGELFF.

V gene TRBV7-4 combines with J gene TRBJ1-5; the D is unclear. CDR1 is SGHVT, CDR2 SQSDAQ, per germline. This CDR3 comprises 12 residues. V dropped 1 base and J dropped 7 bases, with 5 bases sitting between them. The CDR3 protein is CASSLGRQPQHF. CDR3 bases: TGTGCCAGCAGCTTAGGAAGGCAGCCCCAGCATTTT. The full variable domain, in which reference TRBV7-4 and TRBJ1-5 provide the parts outside the CDR3, is GAGVSQSPRYKVAKRGRDVALRCDSISGHVTLYWYRQTLGQGSEVLTYSQSDAQRDKSGRPSGRFSAERPERSVSTLKIQRTEQGDSAVYLCASSLGRQPQHFGDGTRLSIL.

V and J are TRBV7-6 and TRBJ2-1; tentative D call: TRBD2 (6 bases). Trimming removed 5 bases at V and 0 bases at J, with 8 bases between. This CDR3 comprises 14 residues. Germline V gene lookup returns CDR1 SGHVS and CDR2 FNYEAQ. In DNA form, the CDR3 reads TGTGCCAGCAGCGCCGGGGGCTCCTACAATGAGCAGTTCTTC. Its protein product is CASSAGGSYNEQFF.

For the CDR3, the DNA is TGTGCCAGCAGCCCCTCAGGGGGCGACTATCTGGGGAGCGATGAGCAGTTCTTC. Translation: CASSPSGGDYLGSDEQFF. The chain combines TRBV7-2 with TRBJ2-1, with 8 nucleotides matching TRBD1. Trimming at V came to 5 bases and at J to 8 bases, leaving 20 bases not matched to a gene. From germline, CDR1 is SGHTA and CDR2 FQGNSA. The CDR3 sequence is 18 residues long.

This chain uses TRBV29-1 with TRBJ2-1; the match to TRBD1 covers 10 bases. The CDR3 is made up of 16 amino acids. V was pared by 4 bases and J by 3 bases, with 9 bases of the junction left unmatched. Germline CDR1 SQVTM, CDR2 ANQGSEA. CDR3 loop: CSVGDRGPEYYNEQFF. DNA of the CDR3: TGCAGCGTTGGTGACAGGGGGCCAGAGTACTACAATGAGCAGTTCTTC.

The CDR3 is CASSFPRWGVLNTEAFF. CDR3 nucleotides: TGTGCCAGCAGCTTCCCTCGTTGGGGAGTCTTGAACACTGAAGCTTTCTTT. The rearrangement uses TRBV5-8 and TRBJ1-1; D not certain. V was trimmed by 2 bases and J by 0 bases, leaving 17 bases between them. The germline V gene has CDR1 SGHTS and CDR2 YDEGEE. The CDR3 loop spans 17 amino acids.

This clone has only one observation. CDR3 amino acids: CASSPPTGVGNTIYF. The CDR3 region has the DNA TGTGCCAGCTCACCACCGACAGGGGTCGGAAACACCATATATTTT. This chain links TRBV18 with TRBJ1-3; 8 bases align to TRBD1. The CDR3 loop spans 15 amino acids. Trimming cost V 0 bases and J 4 bases; bases outside gene matches: 2. Germline V gene sequence: CDR1 KGHSH, CDR2 LQKENI.

The chain recombines TRBV28 with TRBJ2-1, with 13 bases matching TRBD2. With V trimmed by 5 bases and J by 11 bases, 6 bases remained unmatched. CDR3 length: 14 amino acids. Germline loops: CDR1 MDHEN, CDR2 SYDVKM. CDR3 in DNA: TGTGCCAGCAGTCCCCTGGGACTAGCGGGAAAGCAGTTCTTC. Its translation is CASSPLGLAGKQFF.